One sample yielded the 7 T cell receptor beta chains listed below, sequenced in a study of cytomegalovirus exposure and HLA in healthy donors. PCR used 60 Vbeta primers and 13 Jbeta primers. Sequencing was performed with immunoSEQ multiplex PCR; in TCRdb, only in-frame clones are kept and a portion is missing. The sample has 65,000 to 90,000 clones; approximately 80% are singletons. What was sequenced was PBMCs. Every receptor here comes from a man aged 35 to 55 in good health and CMV-seronegative.

CDR3 sequence: CASIQRIETSGKFYEQYF. The CDR3 DNA reads TGTGCCAGCATCCAACGGATTGAGACTAGCGGAAAATTCTACGAGCAGTACTTC. V and J are TRBV27 and TRBJ2-7; 9 bases fit TRBD2. V gave up 7 bases and J gave up 3 bases; unmatched junction bases: 19. This CDR3 has 18 residues. CDR1 MNHEY and CDR2 SMNVEV come from the germline V gene (reference sequence).

This chain links TRBV9 with TRBJ1-4; the match to TRBD1 covers 9 bases. The trim removed 2 bases at V and 7 bases at J, leaving 3 bases unmatched. Germline V CDR1 and CDR2: SGDLS, YYNGEE. The CDR3 runs to 14 residues. The CDR3 loop reads CASSVDRGAEKLFF. In nucleotides, the CDR3 is TGTGCCAGCAGCGTCGACAGGGGGGCTGAAAAACTGTTTTTT.

V and J are TRBV6-1 and TRBJ2-7; D might be TRBD2 (5 bases). This CDR3 spans 12 amino acids. Trimming left V 10 bases short and J 1 base short, with 11 bases between. CDR1 is MNHNS and CDR2 is SASEGT in the germline V gene. The CDR3 reads CATLPGSYEQYF. The DNA of the CDR3 is TGTGCCACCCTCCCGGGGTCCTACGAGCAGTACTTC.

The chain carries TRBV27 and TRBJ1-2; possibly TRBD1 for D (5 bases). V shed 4 bases and J shed 5 bases, with 14 bases lying between them. Germline values: CDR1 MNHEY, CDR2 SMNVEV (reference sequence). This CDR3 has 14 residues. The CDR3, as DNA: TGTGCCAGCAGTTCCAGGGACGGGGGGTATGGCTACACCTTC. Translating gives CASSSRDGGYGYTF.

The J gene is TRBJ2-7, the V gene TRBV28, with 8 nucleotides matching TRBD1. The CDR3 has 14 amino acids. J was trimmed by 6 bases and V by 2 bases; bases with no gene match: 6. The germline V gene encodes CDR1 MDHEN and CDR2 SYDVKM. The CDR3 loop reads CASSLIDRGREQYF. CDR3 DNA sequence: TGTGCCAGCAGTTTAATAGACAGGGGCCGCGAGCAGTACTTC.

J is TRBJ1-1 and V is TRBV6-5; TRBD1 matches at 7 bases. CDR3 length equals 15 residues. V shed 6 bases and J 5 bases; nucleotides not matched to a gene: 12. The V gene's germline CDR1 is MNHEY and CDR2 SVGAGI. As DNA, the CDR3 is TGTGCCAGCAGCCTAGGTCAGGGGGTGGAGACTGAAGCTTTCTTT. It codes for CASSLGQGVETEAFF.

The chain joins TRBV5-1 to TRBJ1-6; TRBD1 matches at 7 bases. Germline CDR1 reads SGHRS; CDR2 reads YFSETQ. The CDR3 totals 17 residues. V lost 5 bases to trimming and J lost 7 bases; unmatched junction nucleotides: 15. The CDR3: CASRVGYRGSTNSPLHF. Written as DNA, the CDR3 is TGCGCCAGCAGGGTCGGCTACAGGGGATCAACGAATTCACCCCTCCACTTT.